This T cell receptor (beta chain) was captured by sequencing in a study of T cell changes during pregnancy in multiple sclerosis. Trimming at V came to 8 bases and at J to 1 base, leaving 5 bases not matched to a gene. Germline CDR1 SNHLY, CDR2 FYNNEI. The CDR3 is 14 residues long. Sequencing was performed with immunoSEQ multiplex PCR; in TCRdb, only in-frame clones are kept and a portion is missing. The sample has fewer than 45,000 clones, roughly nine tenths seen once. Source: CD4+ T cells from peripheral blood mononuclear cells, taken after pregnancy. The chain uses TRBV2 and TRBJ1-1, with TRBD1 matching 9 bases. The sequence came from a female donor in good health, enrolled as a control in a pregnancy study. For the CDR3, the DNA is TGTGCCAGCGGACTGGACAGGGGGAACACTGAAGCTTTCTTT. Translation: CASGLDRGNTEAFF.